This T cell receptor (beta chain) was observed in a study of T cells expressing NK-cell markers. In the study overall: Seven sequenced donors out of eight were HCMV-seropositive, one seronegative. Study-wide points: Dominant NKG2C+ clonotypes made up about 1.0-7.5% of CD8+ T cells in roughly 6 donors. HCMV specificity of the expanded NKG2C+ T cell clones stayed unclear.

Germline loops: CDR1 MDHEN, CDR2 SYDVKM. This CDR3 is 15 amino acids long. A word on this clonotype: Its antigen is not known.

Libraries used 5'RACE template switching adding universal primer site and UMIs. From its re-call of the 5' RACE reads, TCRdb lists each CDR3 protein once, without DNA. Found here are about 380,000 distinct CDR3 sequences; the top ten clones hold around 5%. The chain employs TRBV28 and TRBJ1-5; the D gene TCRdb calls, TRBD1, cannot be checked with no DNA. The receptor comes from a man between 18 and 69 years old in good health. Sequencing was performed on blood T cells: a sorted CD56 or NKG2C T cell subset, CD4+ or CD8+ T cells, or bulk PBMC T cells (not recorded which). Here the CDR3 reads CASTYSRGSNQPQHF. Full variable domain (rest looked up from reference TRBV28 and TRBJ1-5): DVKVTQSSRYLVKRTGEKVFLECVQDMDHENMFWYRQDPGLGLRLIYFSYDVKMKEKGDIPEGYSVSREKKERFSLILESASTNQTSMYLCASTYSRGSNQPQHFGDGTRLSIL.